This TCR beta chain was observed in a study of cytomegalovirus exposure and HLA in healthy donors. This table comes from immunoSEQ multiplex PCR, and its TCRdb copy is limited to in-frame clones, with some not included. The data show roughly 300,000 clones, 87% seen once. Looked up from germline, CDR1 is MNHEY and CDR2 is SMNVEV (reference sequence). The CDR3 covers 12 residues. Trimming removed 3 bases at V and 11 bases at J, with 13 bases between. Study observations and caveats: Cytomegalovirus association was listed for 164 TCR beta chains. According to a later analysis, TCR clusters from the first cohort tended to co-occur in the 120 or so validation repertoires.

To note about this clone: Its antigen is still unknown.

This receptor was taken from a woman aged 25 to 39 in good health and CMV-seropositive. The material sequenced was PBMCs. This chain joins TRBV27 and TRBJ1-1; D call uncertain. Here the CDR3 reads CASSFPGMGAFF. The DNA for the CDR3 is TGTGCCAGCAGTTTCCCCGGGATGGGGGCTTTCTTT.